The next 3 T cell receptor beta chains were all read from a single sample in a study of blood T cells in healthy people across ages. The authors ran a second PCR of roughly 6 to 12 cycles using a sample-barcoded 5' primer and a J-beta primer mix. MiXCR, run by TCRdb on the 5' RACE reads, gives a single entry per CDR3 protein. The sample yields some 550,000 distinct CDR3 sequences, under 55% seen once. Sequenced sample: blood. The receptors originated from a man older than 75 in good health.

The chain joins TRBV7-2 to TRBJ2-1; D is uncertain. The CDR3 is 12 amino acids. V dropped 1 base and J dropped 9 bases, with 7 bases sitting between them. CDR1 and CDR2 from the germline V gene are SGHTA and FQGNSA. CDR3 nucleotides: TGTGCCAGCAGCTTAGATAGCAGTGAGCAGTTCTTC. Its translation: CASSLDSSEQFF.

The J gene is TRBJ2-5, the V gene TRBV3-1, with 14 bases aligning to TRBD2. The V gene end was trimmed by 4 bases and the J gene end by 11 bases; junction bases not matched to a gene: 15. CDR1 and CDR2 (germline): LGHDT, YNNKEL (reference sequence). CDR3 length: 17 amino acids. CDR3 DNA: TGTGCCAGCAGCCCGGGACTAGCGGGAGCCAAGTTTGGTGAGCAGTACTTC. Translating gives CASSPGLAGAKFGEQYF.

The chain links TRBV5-1 to TRBJ2-1; the match to TRBD2 covers 9 bases. Trimming cost V 4 bases and J 6 bases; bases outside gene matches: 5. The CDR3 totals 14 residues. The germline CDR1 and CDR2 sequences are SGHRS and YFSETQ. CDR3 DNA sequence: TGCGCCAGCAGCACGTGGACTAGCGTCAATGAGCAGTTCTTC. Encoded protein: CASSTWTSVNEQFF.